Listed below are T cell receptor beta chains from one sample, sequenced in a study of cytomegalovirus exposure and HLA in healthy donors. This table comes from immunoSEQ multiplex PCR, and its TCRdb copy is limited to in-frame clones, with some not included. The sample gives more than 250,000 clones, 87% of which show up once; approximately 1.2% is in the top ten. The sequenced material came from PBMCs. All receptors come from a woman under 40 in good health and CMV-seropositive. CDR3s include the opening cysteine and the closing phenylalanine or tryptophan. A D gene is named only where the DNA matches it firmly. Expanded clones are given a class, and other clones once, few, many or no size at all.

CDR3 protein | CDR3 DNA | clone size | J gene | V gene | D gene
CASSPRDRGNTEAFF | TGCGCCAGCAGCCCCCGGGACAGGGGGAACACTGAAGCTTTCTTT | - | TRBJ1-1 | TRBV5-1 | TRBD1
CASTVGSATGELFF | TGTGCCAGCACCGTAGGTAGCGCAACCGGGGAGCTGTTTTTT | - | TRBJ2-2 | TRBV2 | -
CASSQDPGTSGSTQYF | TGTGCCAGCAGCCAGGACCCGGGGACTAGCGGAAGTACGCAGTATTTT | - | TRBJ2-3 | TRBV4-2 | TRBD2
CASSLGTGSQETQYF | TGTGCCAGCAGCTTAGGAACAGGGAGTCAAGAGACCCAGTACTTC | - | TRBJ2-5 | TRBV7-7 | -
CASSLDSGGPYEQYF | TGTGCCAGCAGCTTAGACTCTGGTGGGCCCTACGAGCAGTACTTC | - | TRBJ2-7 | TRBV7-2 | -
CASSLGFGGQETQYF | TGTGCCAGCAGCTTAGGGTTTGGGGGACAAGAGACCCAGTACTTC | once | TRBJ2-5 | TRBV7-3 | -
CSVVGFEWMNTEAFF | TGCAGCGTTGTAGGTTTTGAGTGGATGAACACTGAAGCTTTCTTT | once | TRBJ1-1 | TRBV29-1 | -
CASIEGYEQYF | TGTGCCAGCATCGAAGGTTACGAGCAGTACTTC | few | TRBJ2-7 | TRBV7-8 | -
CASSLKGTVSSYNEQFF | TGTGCCAGCAGCTTAAAGGGTACAGTAAGCTCCTACAATGAGCAGTTCTTC | once | TRBJ2-1 | TRBV7-7 | -
CASRQGANERGYTF | TGTGCCAGCAGACAGGGGGCCAACGAGAGGGGCTACACCTTC | - | TRBJ1-2 | TRBV2 | TRBD1
CASSIRQGQETQYF | TGTGCCAGCAGTATAAGACAGGGCCAAGAGACCCAGTACTTC | - | TRBJ2-5 | TRBV27 | TRBD1
CASSPPRGQVTGELFF | TGTGCCAGCAGCCCCCCCAGGGGGCAGGTCACCGGGGAGCTGTTTTTT | - | TRBJ2-2 | TRBV5-4 | TRBD1
CASSQASTRTQYF | TGTGCCAGCAGTCAAGCGTCGACGAGGACCCAGTACTTC | - | TRBJ2-5 | TRBV6-6 | -
CASSTTRPNTGELFF | TGTGCCAGCAGTACGACGAGACCGAACACCGGGGAGCTGTTTTTT | - | TRBJ2-2 | TRBV27 | -
CASSQGQSGNTIYF | TGTGCCAGCAGCCAGGGACAGTCTGGAAACACCATATATTTT | - | TRBJ1-3 | TRBV5-6 | TRBD1
CASSYWDRDKNTEAFF | TGTGCCAGCAGCTACTGGGACAGGGATAAGAACACTGAAGCTTTCTTT | - | TRBJ1-1 | TRBV5-6 | TRBD1
CASLLGTNTEAFF | TGTGCCAGTCTTTTAGGGACCAACACTGAAGCTTTCTTT | - | TRBJ1-1 | TRBV6-1 | -
CASGPPTGLPF | TGTGCCAGTGGCCCCCCGACGGGCCTTCCCTTC | - | TRBJ1-2 | TRBV28 | -
CSVDGGNTGELFF | TGCAGCGTTGATGGGGGGAACACCGGGGAGCTGTTTTTT | once | TRBJ2-2 | TRBV29-1 | -
CASGWTSGSYEQYF | TGTGCCAGCGGTTGGACTAGCGGATCCTACGAGCAGTACTTC | few | TRBJ2-7 | TRBV11-1 | TRBD2
CASSLGGGQTGELFF | TGTGCCAGCAGCTTAGGCGGGGGTCAGACCGGGGAGCTGTTTTTT | - | TRBJ2-2 | TRBV7-2 | TRBD2
CASSPPGTGTSYGYTF | TGTGCCAGCAGTCCTCCCGGAACAGGGACGAGCTATGGCTACACCTTC | few | TRBJ1-2 | TRBV28 | -
CASSVGTGTSYEQYF | TGTGCCAGCAGCGTAGGGACAGGAACGTCCTACGAGCAGTACTTC | - | TRBJ2-7 | TRBV9 | TRBD1
CASSEYPTDTQYF | TGTGCCAGCAGTGAATACCCGACAGATACGCAGTATTTT | - | TRBJ2-3 | TRBV6-1 | -
CASKAIANYGYTF | TGTGCCAGTAAAGCTATAGCTAACTATGGCTACACCTTC | few | TRBJ1-2 | TRBV6-5 | -
CASSPDPNTEAFF | TGTGCCAGCAGCCCTGACCCGAACACTGAAGCTTTCTTT | - | TRBJ1-1 | TRBV7-2 | -
CASSQEALYEQYF | TGCGCCAGCAGCCAAGAAGCACTCTACGAGCAGTACTTC | - | TRBJ2-7 | TRBV4-1 | -
CASSLVFGTGELFF | TGTGCCAGCAGCTTAGTCTTTGGCACCGGGGAGCTGTTTTTT | - | TRBJ2-2 | TRBV11-2 | -
CASSPEAQYF | TGTGCCAGCAGCCCCGAGGCCCAGTACTTC | - | TRBJ2-5 | TRBV7-9 | -
CASSGDSSPSYEQYF | TGTGCCAGCAGCGGGGACAGTTCGCCCTCCTACGAGCAGTACTTC | - | TRBJ2-7 | TRBV7-9 | TRBD1
CASSSLLQGAHYGYTF | TGTGCCAGCAGCTCCCTATTACAGGGGGCCCACTATGGCTACACCTTC | few | TRBJ1-2 | TRBV5-4 | TRBD1
CSVEVSGMTDTQYF | TGCAGCGTTGAGGTTAGCGGGATGACAGATACGCAGTATTTT | - | TRBJ2-3 | TRBV29-1 | TRBD2
CASSALGVGQPQHF | TGTGCCAGCAGCGCCCTGGGAGTAGGTCAGCCCCAGCATTTT | - | TRBJ1-5 | TRBV9 | -
CASSELAEKLFF | TGTGCCAGCAGCGAACTAGCGGAGAAGCTGTTTTTT | - | TRBJ2-2 | TRBV5-6 | TRBD2
CASSLGELAYTDTQYF | TGTGCCAGCAGCTTAGGCGAATTAGCGTACACAGATACGCAGTATTTT | once | TRBJ2-3 | TRBV11-2 | -
CASTLGQGRYNEQFF | TGTGCCAGCACCTTGGGACAGGGTCGCTACAATGAGCAGTTCTTC | - | TRBJ2-1 | TRBV2 | TRBD1
CASSVARGTQYF | TGTGCCAGCAGCGTAGCCCGTGGTACGCAGTATTTT | once | TRBJ2-3 | TRBV9 | -
CAWSIDRNYGYTF | TGTGCCTGGAGCATAGACAGGAACTATGGCTACACCTTC | - | TRBJ1-2 | TRBV30 | -
CASSRTTSGDVTDTQYF | TGTGCCAGCAGCCGTACGACTAGCGGGGATGTCACAGATACGCAGTATTTT | - | TRBJ2-3 | TRBV5-6 | TRBD2
CASSVVGGSTDTQYF | TGTGCCAGCAGCGTAGTTGGGGGTAGCACAGATACGCAGTATTTT | - | TRBJ2-3 | TRBV9 | -
CAWSGGTGGPDTQYF | TGTGCCTGGAGTGGTGGGACGGGAGGGCCAGATACGCAGTATTTT | - | TRBJ2-3 | TRBV30 | TRBD2
CASSAIANTEAFF | TGTGCCAGCTCCGCCATCGCTAACACTGAAGCTTTCTTT | - | TRBJ1-1 | TRBV6-5 | -
CASSTSGTGAYEQYF | TGTGCCAGCAGTACATCCGGGACAGGGGCCTACGAGCAGTACTTC | - | TRBJ2-7 | TRBV28 | TRBD1
CASSDSGAHTGELFF | TGTGCCAGCAGTGACTCGGGAGCCCACACCGGGGAGCTGTTTTTT | once | TRBJ2-2 | TRBV6-4 | -
CASSQDHGEGYTF | TGCGCCAGCAGCCAAGATCACGGGGAGGGCTACACCTTC | - | TRBJ1-2 | TRBV4-3 | -
CASSVPGLPEAFF | TGTGCCAGCAGTGTGCCGGGACTCCCTGAAGCTTTCTTT | - | TRBJ1-1 | TRBV6-5 | -
CASSPRTSGGLEQFF | TGTGCCAGCAGCCCGCGGACTAGCGGGGGGCTTGAGCAGTTCTTC | - | TRBJ2-1 | TRBV9 | TRBD2
CASRGSGQDPWEQYF | TGTGCCAGCAGGGGCTCAGGACAGGACCCTTGGGAGCAGTACTTC | - | TRBJ2-7 | TRBV6-1 | TRBD1
CASSVLAEYNEQFF | TGTGCCAGCAGCGTACTAGCCGAGTACAATGAGCAGTTCTTC | few | TRBJ2-1 | TRBV9 | -
CSVEARLNEKLFF | TGCAGCGTTGAAGCCAGGCTGAATGAAAAACTGTTTTTT | - | TRBJ1-4 | TRBV29-1 | -
CASSEDARLRTDTQYF | TGTGCCAGCAGTGAAGATGCCCGGTTGCGTACAGATACGCAGTATTTT | - | TRBJ2-3 | TRBV2 | -
CASSLGTVSNYGYTF | TGTGCCAGCAGCTTGGGGACAGTTTCTAACTATGGCTACACCTTC | - | TRBJ1-2 | TRBV5-6 | -
CASRMVDTQYF | TGTGCCAGCAGAATGGTTGATACGCAGTATTTT | - | TRBJ2-3 | TRBV6-5 | -
CASSHTDRVSSNQPQHF | TGTGCCAGTAGCCACACTGACAGGGTTTCTAGCAATCAGCCCCAGCATTTT | - | TRBJ1-5 | TRBV19 | TRBD1
CASSQGLRDSYNSPLHF | TGCGCCAGCAGCCAAGGCCTACGGGACAGCTATAATTCACCCCTCCACTTT | - | TRBJ1-6 | TRBV4-1 | TRBD1
CASSQGASGGARATDTQYF | TGTGCCAGCAGTCAGGGAGCTAGCGGGGGGGCTCGTGCAACAGATACGCAGTATTTT | - | TRBJ2-3 | TRBV7-2 | TRBD2
CSSLNLQAKNYEQYF | TGCAGCTCCCTCAACTTGCAGGCAAAAAATTACGAGCAGTACTTC | - | TRBJ2-7 | TRBV29-1 | -
CASSQERALPGNTIYF | TGCGCCAGCAGCCAAGAGAGGGCCCTGCCTGGAAACACCATATATTTT | - | TRBJ1-3 | TRBV4-3 | -
CASSPPGGRNTGELFF | TGTGCCAGCAGCCCGCCGGGCGGGAGGAACACCGGGGAGCTGTTTTTT | - | TRBJ2-2 | TRBV7-9 | TRBD2
CASRGQSNTGELFF | TGTGCCAGCAGAGGACAGTCGAACACCGGGGAGCTGTTTTTT | - | TRBJ2-2 | TRBV6-5 | -